This T cell receptor (beta chain) came from a study of blood T cell repertoires in COVID-19. As for the study in general: Donors in the United States, Italy and Spain gave samples during acute or convalescent COVID-19. PBMCs, B-cell-depleted T cells, or T cells provided the cDNA or gDNA that made up the material.

CDR1 is LGHDT, CDR2 YNNKEL, per germline (reference sequence). The V segment lost 1 base and the J segment 4 bases; nucleotides outside the gene matches: 9. The CDR3 sequence is 18 residues long. The method was immunoSEQ multiplex PCR; TCRdb's version includes in-frame clones alone and lacks a portion of them. In the table there are about 140,000 clones, around 84% of which are singletons. The material sequenced was peripheral blood. The chain carries TRBV3-1 (or the pseudogene TRBV3-2) and TRBJ1-5, with TRBD1 matching over 11 bases. The sequence was collected from a human donor in a cohort sampled during active COVID-19. The CDR3 sequence: CASSQGRTGGGGNQPQHF. In nucleotides, the CDR3 is TGTGCCAGCAGCCAAGGGAGGACAGGGGGCGGTGGGAATCAGCCCCAGCATTTT.